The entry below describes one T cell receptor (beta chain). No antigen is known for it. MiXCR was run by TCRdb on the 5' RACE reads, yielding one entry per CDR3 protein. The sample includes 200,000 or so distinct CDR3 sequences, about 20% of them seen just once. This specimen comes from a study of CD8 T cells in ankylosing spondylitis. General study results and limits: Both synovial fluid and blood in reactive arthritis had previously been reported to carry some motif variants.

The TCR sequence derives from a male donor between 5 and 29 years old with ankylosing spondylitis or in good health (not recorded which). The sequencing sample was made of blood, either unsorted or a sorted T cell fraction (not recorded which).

The CDR3 bases are TGCAGTTTCCCCGGGACAGGTGCCTACGAGCAGTACTTC. Residues: CSFPGTGAYEQYF. The V and J genes are TRBV20-1 and TRBJ2-7; 8 positions agree with TRBD1. Germline V gene data show CDR1 as DFQATT and CDR2 as SNEGSKA (reference sequence). The length of the CDR3 is 13 residues. Germline trimming cut 8 bases from V and 2 bases from J; bases unmatched to any gene: 8.